The next 24 T cell receptor beta chains were all read from a single sample in a study of cytomegalovirus exposure and HLA in healthy donors. 13 Jbeta primers and 60 Vbeta primers were used for the PCR. Here immunoSEQ multiplex PCR was the method, and the copy in TCRdb shows in-frame clones only, minus some. The repertoire holds some 150,000 clones, with 82% as singletons. The sample taken for sequencing was PBMCs. Receptors were obtained from a man between 45 and 60 years old in good health and CMV-seropositive.

The rearrangement uses TRBV15 and TRBJ2-1, with TRBD2 as a possible D gene (6 bases). Germline V lookup: CDR1 LNHNV, CDR2 YYDKDF (reference sequence). CDR3 size: 17 residues. The ends were cut back, 1 base at V and 8 bases at J, with 21 bases in the middle. In nucleotides, the CDR3 is TGTGCCACCAGCAGAGGGAGGGGTCCCCTGGCGAGCGATGAGCAGTTCTTC. Amino acids: CATSRGRGPLASDEQFF.

As to this clone: The sample holds other DNA sequences that translate to the same CDR3. The V gene is TRBV7-2, the J gene TRBJ2-3; D remains unclear. Looked up from germline, CDR1 is SGHTA and CDR2 is FQGNSA. This CDR3 region has 12 residues. The V end lost 6 bases, the J end lost 2 bases, and 6 bases lay between the germline ends. The CDR3 nucleotides read TGTGCCAGCAGTCTTTACACAGATACGCAGTATTTT. Amino acids: CASSLYTDTQYF.

The chain recombines TRBV6-5 with TRBJ1-4; 8 bases line up with TRBD1. J was trimmed by 6 bases and V by 5 bases; bases with no gene match: 8. The CDR3 totals 15 residues. Germline V lookup: CDR1 MNHEY, CDR2 SVGAGI. The CDR3 loop reads CASSQGTGGHEKLFF. The CDR3 coding sequence is TGTGCCAGCAGTCAGGGGACAGGAGGACATGAAAAACTGTTTTTT.

This rearrangement joins TRBV5-1 to TRBJ1-5, with TRBD1 matching 7 bases. J gave up 5 bases and V 1 base, and 3 bases lay outside the gene matches. The CDR3 totals 14 residues. CDR1 SGHRS and CDR2 YFSETQ come from the germline V gene. The chain's CDR3 is CASSLTGADQPQHF. CDR3 in DNA: TGCGCCAGCAGCTTGACAGGGGCTGATCAGCCCCAGCATTTT. The whole variable domain, remainder taken from reference TRBV5-1 and TRBJ1-5, is KAGVTQTPRYLIKTRGQQVTLSCSPISGHRSVSWYQQTPGQGLQFLFEYFSETQRNKGNFPGRFSGRQFSNSRSEMNVSTLELGDSALYLCASSLTGADQPQHFGDGTRLSIL.

This chain links TRBV28 with TRBJ1-1; maybe TRBD1 (5 bases). Trimming removed 7 bases at V and 3 bases at J, with 30 bases between. CDR3 size: 19 residues. Germline CDR1 reads MDHEN; CDR2 reads SYDVKM. The CDR3 nucleotides are TGTGCCAGCACCCGGGCAAGTTTGGGGCTCGGCGCGGTCGACACTGAAGCTTTCTTT. This codes for CASTRASLGLGAVDTEAFF.

This sequence joins TRBV4-3 and TRBJ1-1, with 10 bases identical to TRBD1. V lost 5 bases, J lost 4 bases, and 10 bases stayed unmatched. CDR1 is LGHNA and CDR2 is YSLEER in the germline V gene. This CDR3 contains 16 residues. This CDR3 reads CASSFGTGATVTEAFF. The CDR3 bases are TGCGCCAGCAGCTTCGGGACAGGGGCCACGGTCACTGAAGCTTTCTTT.

V is TRBV13 and J is TRBJ2-3; 10 bases agree with TRBD2. There are 16 residues in the CDR3. Germline trimming cut 5 bases from V and 0 bases from J; bases unmatched to any gene: 5. Germline CDR1 reads PRHDT; CDR2 reads FYEKMQ (reference sequence). CDR3 nucleotides: TGTGCCAGCAGCCACGGACTAGCGGAGAGCACAGATACGCAGTATTTT. Amino acids: CASSHGLAESTDTQYF.

The V call is TRBV6-4, the J call TRBJ2-3, with 7 bases fitting TRBD2. With V trimmed by 2 bases and J by 2 bases, 7 bases remained unmatched. This CDR3 contains 16 residues. Per the germline V gene, CDR1 is MRHNA and CDR2 is SNTAGT. The CDR3 here is CASSDTSSGPTDTQYF. CDR3 DNA: TGTGCCAGCAGTGACACGTCTAGCGGACCCACAGATACGCAGTATTTT.

The rearrangement uses TRBV19 and TRBJ2-5; a weak D match, TRBD2 (6 bases). V was clipped by 5 bases and J by 4 bases, with 14 bases between them. This CDR3 is 14 amino acids long. Germline CDR1 is LNHDA and CDR2 is SQIVND (reference sequence). CDR3 in amino acids: CASSPGGSRETQYF. In DNA form, the CDR3 reads TGTGCCAGTAGTCCTGGAGGGTCACGAGAGACCCAGTACTTC. Together with reference TRBV19 and TRBJ2-5, the CDR3 gives the full variable domain: DGGITQSPKYLFRKEGQNVTLSCEQNLNHDAMYWYRQDPGQGLRLIYYSQIVNDFQKGDIAEGYSVSREKKESFPLTVTSAQKNPTAFYLCASSPGGSRETQYFGPGTRLLVL.

The chain links TRBV19 to TRBJ2-1; D unclear. The CDR3 extends over 13 amino acids. Trimming stripped 3 bases from V and 5 bases from J, with 8 bases between. CDR1 LNHDA and CDR2 SQIVND come from the germline V gene (reference sequence). The CDR3 is CASSIQGDNEQFF. In DNA, the CDR3 is TGTGCCAGTAGTATTCAAGGAGACAATGAGCAGTTCTTC.

The gene calls are TRBV7-2 and TRBJ2-5, with D perhaps TRBD2 (6 bases). The CDR3 has 15 residues. Germline CDR1 reads SGHTA; CDR2 reads FQGNSA. V lost 3 bases and J 1 base, leaving 12 bases between the germline ends. DNA for the CDR3: TGTGCCAGCAGCTTCGGACACGGGAGCCAAGAGACCCAGTACTTC. Residues: CASSFGHGSQETQYF.

The chain combines TRBV5-1 with TRBJ2-5, with a possible D match to TRBD1 (6 bases). CDR3 length: 15 residues. Trimming stripped 0 bases from V and 0 bases from J, with 9 bases between. Germline V gene sequence: CDR1 SGHRS, CDR2 YFSETQ. CDR3 protein: CASSLGGPDQETQYF. The CDR3 bases are TGCGCCAGCAGCTTGGGGGGGCCCGACCAAGAGACCCAGTACTTC.

In its sample, this clone was seen once. Here the CDR3 DNA reads TGCAGCGTTGAAGATCTGGAGGGCGAGACTAACTATGGCTACACCTTC. This gives the protein CSVEDLEGETNYGYTF. The J gene is TRBJ1-2, the V gene TRBV29-1; D not resolved. With 0 bases removed from V and 0 bases from J, the gap between germline ends came to 14 bases. CDR1 is SQVTM and CDR2 is ANQGSEA in the germline V gene. The CDR3 is 16 amino acids.

The CDR3 DNA follows: TGTGCCAGCAGTTATCTGGGAAGAGGGACTGAAGCTTTCTTT. This codes for CASSYLGRGTEAFF. V and J are TRBV27 and TRBJ1-1; D is ambiguous. V was trimmed by 4 bases and J by 5 bases, leaving 14 bases between them. The CDR3 has 14 amino acids. The germline gives CDR1 MNHEY, CDR2 SMNVEV (reference sequence).

The chain carries TRBV6-6 and TRBJ2-7, with 7 bases that match TRBD1. Germline lookup yields CDR1 MNHNY and CDR2 SVGAGI (reference sequence). Trimming took 5 bases from V and 6 from J; bases not matched to a gene: 10. CDR3 length equals 14 residues. In DNA form, the CDR3 reads TGTGCCAGCAGTCCCGAGACAGGGTTTGGCGAGCAGTACTTC. Encoded protein: CASSPETGFGEQYF.

The rearrangement links TRBV30 to TRBJ1-4; possibly TRBD1 for D (6 bases). This CDR3 region has 17 residues. Germline assignment: CDR1 GTSNPN and CDR2 SVGIG (reference sequence). With 0 bases removed from V and 1 base from J, the gap between germline ends came to 15 bases. This CDR3 is CAWSVGVTQGTNEKLFF. The CDR3 nucleotides are TGTGCCTGGAGTGTCGGAGTTACACAGGGAACTAATGAAAAACTGTTTTTT.

This clone came up a few times. The rearrangement links TRBV5-5 to TRBJ2-3; D remains ambiguous. Germline-derived CDR1 and CDR2 are SGHKS and YYEKEE (reference sequence). The CDR3 is 15 amino acids. With 0 bases removed from V and 3 bases from J, the gap between germline ends came to 11 bases. The chain's CDR3 is CASSLEPHDTDTQYF. As DNA, the CDR3 is TGTGCCAGCAGCTTGGAGCCGCACGATACAGATACGCAGTATTTT. Combining the CDR3 with reference TRBV5-5 and TRBJ2-3 gives the whole variable domain DAGVTQSPTHLIKTRGQQVTLRCSPISGHKSVSWYQQVLGQGPQFIFQYYEKEERGRGNFPDRFSARQFPNYSSELNVNALLLGDSALYLCASSLEPHDTDTQYFGPGTRLTVL.

V gene TRBV30 combines with J gene TRBJ2-7; 9 nucleotides line up with TRBD2. The CDR3 extends over 14 amino acids. V dropped 3 bases and J dropped 5; count of bases not matched to a gene: 8. The V gene's germline CDR1 is GTSNPN and CDR2 SVGIG (reference sequence). The CDR3 sequence: CAWRRAGGGHEQYF. In nucleotides, the CDR3 is TGTGCCTGGAGAAGAGCGGGAGGAGGCCACGAGCAGTACTTC.

The J gene is TRBJ2-3, the V gene TRBV28; 9 bases agree with TRBD1. Per the germline V gene, CDR1 is MDHEN and CDR2 is SYDVKM. V gave up 8 bases and J gave up 1 base; unmatched junction bases: 7. The CDR3 runs 15 residues. CDR3 sequence reads: CASLGTGMGTDTQYF. As DNA, the CDR3 is TGTGCCAGCCTGGGGACAGGGATGGGCACAGATACGCAGTATTTT.

The chain combines TRBV28 with TRBJ1-1, with 8 nucleotides matching TRBD1. The V segment lost 5 bases and the J segment 2 bases; nucleotides outside the gene matches: 7. The CDR3 extends over 15 amino acids. CDR1 is MDHEN, CDR2 SYDVKM, per germline. CDR3 in DNA: TGTGCCAGCAGTGCACAAACAGGGGGAAACACTGAAGCTTTCTTT. It is translated as CASSAQTGGNTEAFF.

This clone was seen only a few times. This chain's CDR3 is CASSYDRVDSYNEQFF. CDR3 DNA: TGTGCCAGCAGTTACGACAGGGTGGATTCCTACAATGAGCAGTTCTTC. The chain joins TRBV6-6 to TRBJ2-1; TRBD1 matches 7 bases. V lost 2 bases to trimming and J lost 1 base; unmatched junction nucleotides: 5. This CDR3 comprises 16 residues. From germline, CDR1 is MNHNY and CDR2 SVGAGI (reference sequence).

The CDR3: CASSLDNRDSITDTQYF. Here the CDR3 DNA reads TGTGCCAGCAGCTTAGACAACCGGGACAGCATCACAGATACGCAGTATTTT. The chain employs TRBV7-6 and TRBJ2-3, with 7 nucleotides matching TRBD1. After removal of 1 base from V and 2 bases from J, the junction contained 9 bases not matched to a gene. From germline, CDR1 is SGHVS and CDR2 FNYEAQ. CDR3 length equals 17 residues.

This clone occurred a few times. This chain links TRBV5-8 with TRBJ1-1, with D unresolved. The length of the CDR3 is 15 residues. Trimming cost V 0 bases and J 1 base, with 10 bases left between them. Germline assignment: CDR1 SGHTS and CDR2 YDEGEE. The CDR3 region has the DNA TGTGCCAGCAGCTTGGCGGAGGAGGGGAACACTGAAGCTTTCTTT. Its translation is CASSLAEEGNTEAFF.

The chain has TRBV19 and TRBJ2-3; 14 bases line up with TRBD2. The junction had 9 bases not matched to a gene; V was cut back by 10 bases and J by 0 bases. CDR3 length: 17 amino acids. Germline CDR1 is LNHDA and CDR2 is SQIVND (reference sequence). CDR3 residues: CATSGTSGGHSTDTQYF. The CDR3 region has the DNA TGTGCCACCTCCGGGACTAGCGGGGGACACAGCACAGATACGCAGTATTTT.